A selection of T cell receptor beta chains follows, all from one sample in a study of vaccination and CD4 T cells after COVID-19. These receptors' targets are unknown. TCRdb re-analysed the PCR reads in MiXCR, keeping a single row per CDR3 protein. The table includes approximately 15,000 distinct CDR3 sequences, approximately 60% detected once. The sequenced material came from CD4+ T cells from blood, cultured in vitro. These receptors were collected from a human donor who had recovered from COVID-19. Each CDR3 is given with its conserved first and last residue. The order of the fields is V gene, D gene, clone size, J gene, CDR3 DNA, CDR3 protein. D genes are given only for firm matches. Expanded clones get a size class; other rows say once, few or many, or leave the size out.

>TRBV7-9|TRBD1|few|TRBJ2-7
TGTGCCAGCAGCCCCACAGGGGGAGGATACGAGCAGTACTTC
CASSPTGGGYEQYF
>TRBV10-3|TRBD1|few|TRBJ1-5
TGTGCCATCAGCACAGGACAGGGACTAAATCAGCCCCAGCATTTT
CAISTGQGLNQPQHF
>TRBV20-1|NA|few|TRBJ2-2
TGCAGTGCTAGATCGCCGAACACCGGGGAGCTGTTTTTT
CSARSPNTGELFF
>TRBV27|NA|NA|TRBJ1-2
TGTGCCAGCAGGGAAAGGGGATCCGCCTATTACGGCTACACCTTC
CASRERGSAYYGYTF
>TRBV11-2|NA|NA|TRBJ2-3
TGTGCCAGCAGCTTAGGGGCGGGACTCAGCACAGATACGCAGTATTTT
CASSLGAGLSTDTQYF
>TRBV27|NA|once|TRBJ1-1
TGTGCCAGCAGTTCCTCGACTTTGAACACTGAAGCTTTCTTT
CASSSSTLNTEAFF
>TRBV5-1|NA|NA|TRBJ1-1
TGCGCCAGCAGCTTCGGACTAGATGGGACTGAAGCTTTCTTT
CASSFGLDGTEAFF
>TRBV6-2/TRBV6-3|NA|NA|TRBJ1-2
TGTGCCAGCAGTTACGAGACGGGCGGCTACACCTTC
CASSYETGGYTF
>TRBV7-2|NA|NA|TRBJ2-3
TGTGCCAGCAGCATAGAACTGGCCACTCCTACAGATACGCAGTATTTT
CASSIELATPTDTQYF
>TRBV24-1|TRBD2|NA|TRBJ2-1
TGTGCCACCAGTGATCCCTTAGCGGGAGTAGGGTCCAATGAGCAGTTCTTC
CATSDPLAGVGSNEQFF
>TRBV11-2|TRBD2|NA|TRBJ2-7
TGTGCCAGCACCCTTAACCTCCAAGCGGGAGCCGTGCAGTACTTC
CASTLNLQAGAVQYF
>TRBV7-2|NA|NA|TRBJ2-3
TGTGCCAGCAGCTTAGGGTCCGGGAGAAGTACAGATACGCAGTATTTT
CASSLGSGRSTDTQYF
>TRBV10-3|NA|NA|TRBJ1-2
TGTGCCATCAGTGAGTCGAAAGGCAGGGGCTTCCATGGCTACACCTTC
CAISESKGRGFHGYTF
>TRBV9|NA|NA|TRBJ1-2
TGTGCCAGCAGCGTAGCCCTACAGGGTGGCTATGGCTACACCTTC
CASSVALQGGYGYTF
>TRBV6-5|TRBD1|few|TRBJ1-4
TGTGCCAGCAGTTCACAGGGGGCGACTAATGAAAAACTGTTTTTT
CASSSQGATNEKLFF
>TRBV11-2|TRBD2|few|TRBJ2-1
TGTGCCAGCAGCGAGGGGCCGACCAGGGGAACTAGCGGGGTTAATGAGCAGTTCTTC
CASSEGPTRGTSGVNEQFF
>TRBV7-9|TRBD1|NA|TRBJ1-1
TGTGCCAGCCAGCTTATAGCCGGGTCAGGGGGCCTGAACACTGAAGCTTTCTTT
CASQLIAGSGGLNTEAFF
>TRBV7-9|TRBD1|NA|TRBJ1-4
TGTGCCAGTGGGGCCTCCGGGACAGGGCCCTTCTCAGGGAAACTGTTTTTT
CASGASGTGPFSGKLFF
>TRBV19|TRBD1|NA|TRBJ2-7
TGTGCCAGTAGCCAGACAGGGAGCTACGAGCAGTACTTC
CASSQTGSYEQYF
>TRBV7-2|TRBD1|NA|TRBJ1-4
TGTGCCAGCAGCTCCGACAGGGCTCGGGAAAAACTGTTTTTT
CASSSDRAREKLFF
>TRBV6-1|NA|NA|TRBJ2-6
TGTGCCAGCAGTGAAGGATTATTAAACTCTGGGGCCAACGTCCTGACTTTC
CASSEGLLNSGANVLTF
>TRBV10-2|NA|few|TRBJ2-7
TGCGCCAGCAGTGAGTCAGGGCTGAGCTACGAGCAGTACTTC
CASSESGLSYEQYF
>TRBV7-8|NA|NA|TRBJ1-2
TGTGCCAGCAGCCGTACACACGATGTTAGCTATGGCTACACCTTC
CASSRTHDVSYGYTF
>TRBV7-9|NA|once|TRBJ2-2
TGTGCCAGCAGCGCTACCCCCCTCGCGGGGAACACCGGGGAGCTGTTTTTT
CASSATPLAGNTGELFF
>TRBV19|TRBD1|NA|TRBJ1-2
TGTGCCAGTAGGGGACAGGCGACCTATGGCTACACCTTC
CASRGQATYGYTF
>TRBV12-3/TRBV12-4|TRBD2|NA|TRBJ2-2
TGTGCCAGCAGCATAACTAGCGGCGGGGAGCTGTTTTTT
CASSITSGGELFF
>TRBV7-3|NA|NA|TRBJ2-3
TGTGCCAGCAGCATCCAGGGGGGGTCAGATACGCAGTATTTT
CASSIQGGSDTQYF
>TRBV20-1|NA|few|TRBJ2-1
TGCAGTGCTAGAGAGGCTAGCGCAAGCTCCTACAATGAGCAGTTCTTC
CSAREASASSYNEQFF
>TRBV29-1|TRBD2|NA|TRBJ2-7
TGCAGCGTTGCCGTAGCGGGCCTATACGAGCAGTACTTC
CSVAVAGLYEQYF
>TRBV18|NA|NA|TRBJ1-2
TGTGCCAGCTCACCGTTCTCCTCAGAATCCCTAGATGGCTACACCTTC
CASSPFSSESLDGYTF
>TRBV20-1|TRBD2|few|TRBJ2-5
TGCAGTGCTAGAGATAGTCGGGAGGGCCGGGAGACCCAGTACTTC
CSARDSREGRETQYF
>TRBV20-1|NA|NA|TRBJ2-7
TGCAGTGCTTCCCATGGGAGAGGGACCTACGAGCAGTACTTC
CSASHGRGTYEQYF
>TRBV7-2|TRBD2|NA|TRBJ2-2
TGTGCCAGCAGCCCAGGGGGACTAGCGGGAGTAGGTGGGGAGCTGTTTTTT
CASSPGGLAGVGGELFF
>TRBV7-3|NA|NA|TRBJ2-5
TGTGCCAGCAGCTCGATACTCCAAGAGACCCAGTACTTC
CASSSILQETQYF
>TRBV7-9|NA|NA|TRBJ1-6
TGTGCCAGCAGCTACTGGACGGGTGATAATTCACCCCTCCACTTT
CASSYWTGDNSPLHF
>TRBV7-6|NA|once|TRBJ2-1
TGTGCCAGCAGCGTGACATTAAACTCCTACAATGAGCAGTTCTTC
CASSVTLNSYNEQFF
>TRBV5-1|NA|once|TRBJ1-6
TGCGCCAGCAGCTATGCCGCGGTGGCAGTCCGAGGGGGACCCCTCCACTTT
CASSYAAVAVRGGPLHF
>TRBV10-3|NA|NA|TRBJ1-5
TGTGCCATCAGTGAGGGTAGGGAGGCTCAGCCCCAGCATTTT
CAISEGREAQPQHF
>TRBV30|NA|NA|TRBJ1-2
TGTGCCTGGAGCGGGGCAGGGAAGGGCTACACCTTC
CAWSGAGKGYTF